This TCR beta chain was recovered during a study of shared clonotypes between healthy human individuals (dated by TCRdb to between 2020 and 2021). About the investigation overall: A few men and two women, aged 18 to 49 years, made up the cohort. To estimate repertoire size and how much clonotype sharing occurs between individuals, the study deeply sequenced the blood TCR repertoires of roughly 5 healthy adults. Each donor's leukapheresis produced roughly between roughly 0.85 and 9.5 billion PBMCs. For each donor, three plates each were used for CD4 naive and CD4 memory, two plates were used for CD8 naive, and one plate was used for CD8 memory. To increase sequencing depth and limit assay-specific biases, TCR repertoire library preparation and sequencing were carried out by different laboratories using diverse techniques.

Donors were healthy HIV-negative adults with no recently reported acute infections or vaccinations. All donors were Caucasian adults living in Nashville, Tennessee, USA. CD4+ T cells were enriched through magnetic negative selection, after which naive cells were positively selected on CD45RA and the remaining negative fraction served as the memory subset. Blood was collected by leukapheresis, and PBMCs were isolated by Ficoll-Histopaque density gradient centrifugation and then cryopreserved in liquid nitrogen vapor phase. Analytical flow cytometry was used to check the purity and quantity of each magnetically sorted T cell population. Genomic DNA was isolated from every sorted fraction and measured by UV absorbance on a Nanodrop 2000c. The CDR3 covers 14 residues, taking in both the cysteine and the phenylalanine. This entry keeps only the CDR3 DNA: 42 bases, framed from base 1. In the germline V gene, CDR1 corresponds to SGHTS and CDR2 to YDEGEE. Here V drops 4 bases and J drops 3 bases, and the junction holds 6 bases not matched to any gene.

Broader findings and caveats from the paper: Because the study included a small number of donors, the genetic and exposure-history diversity represented was limited. Pairwise subsampling led to the expectation that sequencing depth would affect the degree of clonotype sharing among donors. Sharing across a few donors was observed for around 5% of naive CD4, 3.5% of naive CD8, 2.3% of memory CD4, and roughly 0.4% of memory CD8 clonotypes. Rarefaction of sorted-subset datasets indicated incomplete sequencing despite the large sequencing depth. Only blood was sampled, and tissue TCR repertoires likely differ from those in blood. Naive subsets generally had larger estimated clonotype richness than memory subsets did. Clonotypes shared by all four sorted-subset donors showed higher generation probabilities than non-shared clonotypes.

Details on this clone: Its antigen is currently not known. No base quality information exists; no much larger clone differs at one position.

Using the deep immunoSEQ assay, TCR CDR3 regions were amplified from genomic DNA by multiplex PCR. Extracted genomic DNA from each cell subset was spread evenly across all wells of several immunoSEQ 96-well plates, with each plate serving as a replicate. For sorted subsets, roughly 200 ng of genomic DNA, equivalent to 25,000 to 35,000 T cell genomes, went into each replicate PCR. The purified libraries were quantified using a Qubit 3.0 fluorometer, sized with a Bioanalyzer 2100, and then quantified again using the KAPA Library Quantification kit. Every immunoSEQ 96-well plate was sequenced on a dedicated single-read 150-cycle Illumina NextSeq 550 flow cell. As for the original processing: The immunoSEQ output contained only junctional sequences without quality scores, so filtering could not match that applied to full-length reads. Sequences were annotated with PyIR, a Python wrapper for IgBLAST v1.9, using IMGT germline references to assign V/J genes and CDR3. Reads with weak V/J assignments (E-value above 1e-6), missing CDR3, stop codons, out-of-frame junctions, or ambiguous translated residues were removed. A V3J clonotype was defined by an identical inferred V gene, J gene, and CDR3 amino acid sequence. Percentage overlap between repertoires was calculated by dividing the number of shared unique clonotypes by the size of the smaller repertoire. Three approaches were used to assess repertoire richness: RTK rarefaction, the Chao1 estimator, and Recon v2.1 estimates of unobserved clonotypes. OLGA was used to compute generation probabilities for all TCRbeta clonotypes that the gDNA method yielded from a few donors. Drawn from immuneACCESS, this table holds only the in-frame rearrangements with V and J called that TCRdb kept. Clones are partly lost; checked studies trace under half to an unresolved V gene and leave the rest unexplained. The DNA gave D and trimming, while V, J and clone size come from that table. The table for this sample lists about 2.4 million clones; roughly nine tenths of them were counted only once. Over 0.12% of the sample is taken by the ten largest.

The receptor's source is a man aged 18 to 29 in good health. Source material: naive CD4+ T cells sorted from blood. Taken with the paper, the label for cell subset or site translates to: CD45RA+ positively selected. The V gene is TRBV5-8 and the J gene is TRBJ2-5; TRBD1 aligns with 7 central bases. The sequence in DNA is TGTGCCAGCAGCCTGGGACAGCTAAAAGAGACCCAGTACTTC. It is translated as CASSLGQLKETQYF.